This T cell receptor beta chain was identified in a study of Graves' ophthalmopathy and Graves' hyperthyroidism. Study-wide findings and caveats: Clonotypes were expanded in thyroid at above 0.001 frequency, and most also appeared in blood.

This clonotype was detected ten times or more. What it recognizes is unknown. Trimming stripped 7 bases from V and 7 bases from J, with 16 bases between. The CDR3 length is 13 residues. Amplified material comprised TCR beta CDR3 regions derived from RNA transcripts. The workflow started with a first-round RT-PCR run with HTBI primers and then moved on to a second-round multiplex PCR. Using its own MiXCR run on the multiplex PCR reads, TCRdb lists one record per CDR3 protein. The data show over 500,000 distinct CDR3 sequences, about 20% seen once. New diagnoses, under 2 months' duration, and ages 18 to 65 characterized the hyperthyroidism patients.

The rearrangement uses TRBV12-3 or TRBV12-4 and TRBJ1-2; weak D call: TRBD1 (6 bases). Sequenced input: peripheral blood. This TCR came from a woman aged 18-29 years with stable Graves' hyperthyroidism. Some clones in this sample may be carry-over from other donors' samples. The CDR3 bases are TGTGCCAGCACCCCCGGACAGATCTCTGGCTACACCTTC. Translating it yields CASTPGQISGYTF.